These T cell receptor beta chains were read from a single sample in a study of T cells expressing NK-cell markers. TCRdb re-called the 5' RACE reads; every CDR3 protein appears as one record, without DNA. This sample's table reports a few hundred thousand distinct CDR3 sequences. The specimen sequenced was blood T cells: a sorted CD56 or NKG2C T cell subset, CD4+ or CD8+ T cells, or bulk PBMC T cells (not recorded which). The receptors stem from a man aged 18 to 30 in good health. The CDR3 runs from the conserved cysteine through the conserved F or W.

j_call: TRBJ2-1; v_call: TRBV12-3/TRBV12-4; cdr3_length: 15; cdr3_aa: CASSPAGQIYNEQFF
j_call: TRBJ1-1; v_call: TRBV6-6; cdr3_length: 13; cdr3_aa: CASTQLQNTEAFF
j_call: TRBJ1-1; v_call: TRBV29-1; cdr3_length: 14; cdr3_aa: CSAGGPRRGTEAFF
j_call: TRBJ1-1; v_call: TRBV12-3/TRBV12-4; cdr3_length: 14; cdr3_aa: CASSGGRADTEAFF
j_call: TRBJ2-1; v_call: TRBV20-1; cdr3_length: 15; cdr3_aa: CSARGDGTKYNEQFF
j_call: TRBJ2-3; v_call: TRBV20-1; cdr3_length: 18; cdr3_aa: CSAGGRQGRAGSPDTQYF
j_call: TRBJ2-3; v_call: TRBV12-3/TRBV12-4; cdr3_length: 15; cdr3_aa: CASSPRGGGGNTQYF
j_call: TRBJ1-1; v_call: TRBV6-4; cdr3_length: 16; cdr3_aa: CASSVLGIRMNTEAFF
j_call: TRBJ2-3; v_call: TRBV9; cdr3_length: 18; cdr3_aa: CASSEGPASGRTSDTQYF
j_call: TRBJ2-1; v_call: TRBV11-2; cdr3_length: 18; cdr3_aa: CASSLDRASARPHNEQFF
j_call: TRBJ2-7; v_call: TRBV7-2; cdr3_length: 16; cdr3_aa: CASSLDRLAGGPLSVF
j_call: TRBJ1-5; v_call: TRBV12-3/TRBV12-4; cdr3_length: 14; cdr3_aa: CASSLAGQGQPQHF
j_call: TRBJ2-7; v_call: TRBV9; cdr3_length: 15; cdr3_aa: CASSASAGSGYEQYF
j_call: TRBJ2-2; v_call: TRBV6-2/TRBV6-3; cdr3_length: 14; cdr3_aa: CASGRQGTTGELFF
j_call: TRBJ1-1; v_call: TRBV12-3/TRBV12-4; cdr3_length: 13; cdr3_aa: CASSLQQNTEAFF
j_call: TRBJ2-1; v_call: TRBV20-1; cdr3_length: 15; cdr3_aa: CSARGPLHPYGEQFF
j_call: TRBJ2-1; v_call: TRBV24-1; cdr3_length: 13; cdr3_aa: CATSDVGINEQFF
j_call: TRBJ1-2; v_call: TRBV24-1; cdr3_length: 15; cdr3_aa: CATSDAPTGIYGYTF
j_call: TRBJ2-7; v_call: TRBV15; cdr3_length: 13; cdr3_aa: CATSRDWVSEQYF
j_call: TRBJ1-4; v_call: TRBV6-1; cdr3_length: 15; cdr3_aa: CASSDFPGTNEKLFF
j_call: TRBJ2-1; v_call: TRBV3-1; cdr3_length: 13; cdr3_aa: CASSSSAGGLQFF
j_call: TRBJ1-6; v_call: TRBV7-9; cdr3_length: 14; cdr3_aa: CASSQDSLNSPLHF
j_call: TRBJ2-3; v_call: TRBV5-1; cdr3_length: 17; cdr3_aa: CASSFGHTAGDTDTQYF
j_call: TRBJ2-1; v_call: TRBV5-5; cdr3_length: 14; cdr3_aa: CASSLERGLNEQFF
j_call: TRBJ2-5; v_call: TRBV11-2; cdr3_length: 16; cdr3_aa: CASSALGGTAQETQYF
j_call: TRBJ2-3; v_call: TRBV20-1; cdr3_length: 16; cdr3_aa: CSALGTGTGGGDTQYF
j_call: TRBJ2-3; v_call: TRBV5-4; cdr3_length: 15; cdr3_aa: CASSPGYRQTDTQYF